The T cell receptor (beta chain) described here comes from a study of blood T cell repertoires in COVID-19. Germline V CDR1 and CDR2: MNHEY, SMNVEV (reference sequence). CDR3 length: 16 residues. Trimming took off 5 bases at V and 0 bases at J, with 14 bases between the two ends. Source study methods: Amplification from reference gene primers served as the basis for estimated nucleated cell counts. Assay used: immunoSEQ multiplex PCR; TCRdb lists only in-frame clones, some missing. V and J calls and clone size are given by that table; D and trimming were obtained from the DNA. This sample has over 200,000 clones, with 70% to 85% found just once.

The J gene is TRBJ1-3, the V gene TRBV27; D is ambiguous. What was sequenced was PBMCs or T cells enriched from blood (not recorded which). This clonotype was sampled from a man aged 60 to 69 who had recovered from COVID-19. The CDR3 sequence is CASSPGVDFSGNTIYF. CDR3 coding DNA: TGTGCCAGCAGTCCGGGAGTCGATTTCTCTGGAAACACCATATATTTT.